These T cell receptor beta chains were read from a single sample in a study of blood T cell repertoires in COVID-19. The repertoire was sequenced with immunoSEQ multiplex PCR; TCRdb's copy has only in-frame clones and lacks some. The sample consists of about 220,000 clones, over 70% of them appearing once. Sample: peripheral blood. These receptors originate from an older woman with acute or convalescent COVID-19. CDR3s include the opening cysteine and the closing phenylalanine or tryptophan. D genes are given only for firm matches. Clone size appears in some rows only: once, few, many, or a class for an expanded clone.

d_gene	v_gene	len	abundance	j_gene	CDR3aa	CDR3nt
TRBD2	TRBV5-1	15	.	TRBJ2-3	CASSLAGGPSDTQYF	TGCGCCAGCAGCTTAGCGGGGGGGCCTTCAGATACGCAGTATTTT
.	TRBV10-3	11	.	TRBJ2-1	CAISPGQQQFF	TGTGCCATCAGTCCGGGACAACAGCAGTTCTTC
TRBD1	TRBV4-3	16	once	TRBJ2-3	CASSQAGTGGADTQYF	TGCGCCAGCAGCCAAGCCGGGACAGGAGGCGCAGATACGCAGTATTTT
TRBD1	TRBV6-2/TRBV6-3	16	.	TRBJ2-3	CASSYGTGDLTDTQYF	TGTGCCAGCAGTTACGGGACAGGGGATTTGACAGATACGCAGTATTTT
.	TRBV5-4	14	once	TRBJ2-1	CASSSNYGLDEQFF	TGTGCCAGCAGCTCCAATTATGGACTGGATGAGCAGTTCTTC
.	TRBV14	17	.	TRBJ1-3	CASSQSGRGLSGNTIYF	TGTGCCAGCAGCCAATCGGGCAGGGGTTTATCTGGAAACACCATATATTTT
TRBD1	TRBV7-8	15	.	TRBJ1-1	CASSLSGTGNTEAFF	TGTGCCAGCAGCTTATCGGGGACAGGGAACACTGAAGCTTTCTTT
.	TRBV2	13	.	TRBJ1-2	CASSEPETEGYTF	TGTGCCAGCAGTGAACCTGAGACAGAAGGCTACACCTTC
.	TRBV29-1	15	.	TRBJ2-1	CSASTDSSSYNEQFF	TGCAGCGCAAGCACTGATTCAAGCTCCTACAATGAGCAGTTCTTC
.	TRBV2	14	.	TRBJ1-4	CASSPGQYLEKLFF	TGTGCCAGCAGTCCTGGACAGTACCTAGAAAAACTGTTTTTT
.	TRBV9	15	.	TRBJ1-5	CASSENTGGGQPQHF	TGTGCCAGCAGTGAAAATACAGGCGGGGGTCAGCCCCAGCATTTT
TRBD1	TRBV9	14	.	TRBJ1-6	CASSQGAGNSPLHF	TGTGCCAGCAGCCAGGGGGCCGGGAATTCACCCCTCCACTTT